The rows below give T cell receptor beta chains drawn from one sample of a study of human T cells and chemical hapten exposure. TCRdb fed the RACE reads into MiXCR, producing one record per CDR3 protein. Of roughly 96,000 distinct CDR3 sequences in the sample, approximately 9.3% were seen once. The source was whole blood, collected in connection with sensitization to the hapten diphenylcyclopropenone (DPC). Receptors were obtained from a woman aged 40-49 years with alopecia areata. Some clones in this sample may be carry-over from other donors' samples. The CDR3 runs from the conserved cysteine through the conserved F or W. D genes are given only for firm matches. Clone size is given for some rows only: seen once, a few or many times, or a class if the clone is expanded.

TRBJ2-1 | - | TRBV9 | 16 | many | TGTGCCAGCAGCGTAGGAACCTCCTTTCCTTACAATGAGCAGTTCTTC | CASSVGTSFPYNEQFF
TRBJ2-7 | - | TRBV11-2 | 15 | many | TGTGCCAGCAGCACCAGGACCCAAACTAACTACGAGCAGTACTTC | CASSTRTQTNYEQYF
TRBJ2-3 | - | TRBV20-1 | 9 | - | TGCAGTGCTAGAGATACGCAGTATTTT | CSARDTQYF
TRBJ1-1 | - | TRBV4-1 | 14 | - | TGCGCCAGCAGCCAAGTCATATCCAACACTGAAGCTTTCTTT | CASSQVISNTEAFF
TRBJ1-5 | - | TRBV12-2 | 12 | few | TGTGCAAGTCTACCCGTGGTTCAGCCCCAGCATTTT | CASLPVVQPQHF
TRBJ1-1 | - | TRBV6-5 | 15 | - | TGTGCCAGCAGTTACGAGGGAAACGGGAACACTGAAGCTTTCTTT | CASSYEGNGNTEAFF
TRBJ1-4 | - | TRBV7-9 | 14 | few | TGTGCCAGCAGCTACATGGGGACTGTGGAAAAACTGTTTTTT | CASSYMGTVEKLFF
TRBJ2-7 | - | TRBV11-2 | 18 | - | TGTGCCAGCAGCTCCCTCTCGGGGTGGGACCCGGGAGACTACGAGCAGTACTTC | CASSSLSGWDPGDYEQYF
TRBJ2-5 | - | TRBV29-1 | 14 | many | TGCAGCGTTTCTGAGGGACTCGAATCCGAGACCCAGTACTTC | CSVSEGLESETQYF
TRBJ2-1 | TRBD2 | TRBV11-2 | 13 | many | TGTGCCAGCAGCTTACGGCTACTAGCGGAGCAGTTCTTC | CASSLRLLAEQFF
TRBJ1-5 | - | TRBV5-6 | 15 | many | TGTGCCAGCAGCTTAAGAACGACAGGACATCAGCCCCAGCATTTT | CASSLRTTGHQPQHF
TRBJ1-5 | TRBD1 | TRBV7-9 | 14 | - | TGTGCCAGCAGCTTAGAGGGGGCAAGTCAGCCCCAGCATTTT | CASSLEGASQPQHF
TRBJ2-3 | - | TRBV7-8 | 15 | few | TGTGCCAGCAGCCCATGGGGCGGCGGCACAGATACGCAGTATTTT | CASSPWGGGTDTQYF
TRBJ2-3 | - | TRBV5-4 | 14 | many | TGTGCCAGCAGAGATGGGAGCAGCACAGATACGCAGTATTTT | CASRDGSSTDTQYF
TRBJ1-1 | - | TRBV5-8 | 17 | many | TGTGCCAGCAGCTTGAGTGGGATACGAGCCGGGAACACTGAAGCTTTCTTT | CASSLSGIRAGNTEAFF